A selection of T cell receptor beta chains follows, all from one sample in a study of blood T cell repertoires in COVID-19. Produced via immunoSEQ multiplex PCR; TCRdb's table is partial and in-frame only. Of around 250,000 clones listed, 88% are singletons. Specimen: peripheral blood. The receptors stem from a woman between 65 and 79 years old with COVID-19, enrolled during active disease. Both conserved end residues are part of each CDR3. Fields, in order: J gene, D gene, V gene, clone size, CDR3 protein, CDR3 DNA. A D gene is named only where the DNA matches it firmly. Only part of the rows carry a size: once, few, many, or a class if the clone is expanded.

TRBJ2-4 | NA | TRBV11-2 | NA | CASSGDPGAKNIQYF | TGTGCCAGCAGCGGTGACCCGGGAGCCAAAAACATTCAGTACTTC
TRBJ2-7 | TRBD1 | TRBV19 | NA | CASSIWPGGADEQYF | TGTGCCAGTAGTATATGGCCAGGGGGCGCGGACGAGCAGTACTTC
TRBJ2-3 | TRBD1 | TRBV7-9 | NA | CASSLEPGQGYTDTQYF | TGTGCCAGCAGCTTAGAGCCGGGACAGGGATACACAGATACGCAGTATTTT
TRBJ1-2 | NA | TRBV12-3/TRBV12-4 | NA | CASSWTSPILYTF | TGTGCCAGCAGTTGGACAAGCCCCATACTCTACACCTTC
TRBJ1-4 | NA | TRBV7-8 | once | CASSLVRVGRNEKLFF | TGTGCCAGCAGCTTAGTCAGGGTCGGTCGGAATGAAAAACTGTTTTTT
TRBJ1-6 | TRBD1 | TRBV10-3 | NA | CATNDRDSPLHF | TGTGCCACAAACGACAGGGATTCACCCCTCCACTTT
TRBJ2-1 | TRBD2 | TRBV7-9 | NA | CASRRTSGGYNEQFF | TGTGCCAGCAGACGTACTAGCGGGGGGTACAATGAGCAGTTCTTC
TRBJ1-6 | TRBD1 | TRBV7-2 | NA | CASSSPGQPRSPLHF | TGTGCCAGCAGCTCACCGGGACAGCCCCGTTCACCCCTCCACTTT
TRBJ1-5 | TRBD1 | TRBV28 | NA | CASDRVNQPQHF | TGTGCCAGCGACAGGGTGAATCAGCCCCAGCATTTT
TRBJ2-5 | TRBD2 | TRBV28 | NA | CASSSLAGGPQETQYF | TGTGCCAGCAGTTCCTTAGCGGGAGGGCCTCAAGAGACCCAGTACTTC
TRBJ1-4 | NA | TRBV9 | NA | CASSVAAGANEKLFF | TGTGCCAGCAGCGTAGCAGCAGGGGCTAATGAAAAACTGTTTTTT
TRBJ1-1 | NA | TRBV28 | NA | CASSFQADLNTEAFF | TGTGCCAGCAGTTTCCAGGCAGATCTGAACACTGAAGCTTTCTTT
TRBJ1-1 | TRBD1 | TRBV4-1 | NA | CASSRQSTGPNTEAFF | TGCGCCAGCAGCCGGCAGTCGACAGGGCCGAACACTGAAGCTTTCTTT
TRBJ2-5 | TRBD2 | TRBV23-1 | NA | CASSRPTGGMETQYF | TGCGCCAGCAGTCGACCCACCGGGGGGATGGAGACCCAGTACTTC
TRBJ1-3 | TRBD1 | TRBV9 | NA | CASSPQTGSGNTIYF | TGTGCCAGCAGCCCCCAGACAGGGAGTGGAAACACCATATATTTT
TRBJ2-3 | NA | TRBV5-1 | NA | CASSLGVRVTDTQYF | TGCGCCAGCAGCTTGGGGGTCAGGGTGACAGATACGCAGTATTTT
TRBJ1-2 | NA | TRBV6-2/TRBV6-3 | NA | CASSYTAGRLFYGYTF | TGTGCCAGCAGTTACACCGCGGGACGGCTATTCTATGGCTACACCTTC
TRBJ1-1 | NA | TRBV7-8 | NA | CASSPGMNTEAFF | TGTGCCAGCAGCCCCGGGATGAACACTGAAGCTTTCTTT